A single sample is the source of the 23 T cell receptor beta chains below, sequenced in a study of PD-1 blockade in classical Hodgkin lymphoma. Time point meaning: cycle 4 day 1 (C4D1), after five to seven weeks of nivolumab. All trial patients relapsed after autologous stem cell transplantation. Libraries were prepared by immunoSEQ multiplex PCR; TCRdb keeps only in-frame clonotypes and omits some of them. Counted here are 20,000 to 25,000 clones, over 65% occurring once; the ten biggest clones make up 15% to 20%. The sequencing here drew on peripheral blood mononuclear cells (PBMCs), taken before the fourth cycle of nivolumab. The receptors here all came from a human donor with classical Hodgkin lymphoma.

This clone has just a few counts. V usage is TRBV28 and J usage is TRBJ2-7; 7 positions match TRBD1. In germline, CDR1 is MDHEN, CDR2 SYDVKM. V dropped 3 bases and J dropped 4; count of bases not matched to a gene: 6. This CDR3 is 14 amino acids long. Written as DNA, the CDR3 is TGTGCCAGCAGTTTCGTAGGGGGCAGATACGAGCAGTACTTC. Amino acid sequence: CASSFVGGRYEQYF. Variable domain in full (rest from reference TRBV28 and TRBJ2-7): DVKVTQSSRYLVKRTGEKVFLECVQDMDHENMFWYRQDPGLGLRLIYFSYDVKMKEKGDIPEGYSVSREKKERFSLILESASTNQTSMYLCASSFVGGRYEQYFGPGTRLTVT.

The J gene is TRBJ2-3, the V gene TRBV5-4; D is unresolved. From germline, CDR1 is SGHNT and CDR2 YYREEE (reference sequence). The CDR3 covers 13 residues. V shed 6 bases and J shed 3 bases, with 11 bases lying between them. The CDR3 coding sequence is TGTGCCAGCAAAAACGTCCTTACAGATACGCAGTATTTT. Translating gives CASKNVLTDTQYF.

This sequence joins TRBV27 and TRBJ2-2, with 9 bases aligning to TRBD2. Germline lookup yields CDR1 MNHEY and CDR2 SMNVEV (reference sequence). With 3 bases clipped from V and 4 bases from J, the junction kept 12 bases outside the gene matches. There are 18 residues in the CDR3. The CDR3 protein is CASSFKVAGVIGTGELFF. For the CDR3, the DNA is TGTGCCAGCAGTTTCAAGGTAGCGGGAGTCATCGGCACCGGGGAGCTGTTTTTT.

The J gene is TRBJ2-2, the V gene TRBV2; 9 nucleotides align to TRBD1. Germline V gene lookup returns CDR1 SNHLY and CDR2 FYNNEI. The V and J ends lost 6 bases and 5 bases, in that order; junction bases with no gene match: 7. The CDR3 has 15 residues. CDR3 sequence (DNA): TGTGCCAGCAGAAGGACAGGGGACCGGACCGGGGAGCTGTTTTTT. Translated: CASRRTGDRTGELFF.

V is TRBV5-8 and J is TRBJ2-3; weak D call: TRBD2 (6 bases). Germline assignment: CDR1 SGHTS and CDR2 YDEGEE. This CDR3 region has 18 residues. V lost 5 bases to trimming and J lost 0 bases, with 22 bases between them. The chain's CDR3 is CASSGLLEASASTDTQYF. CDR3 DNA sequence: TGTGCCAGCAGTGGCCTGCTAGAGGCTAGCGCTAGCACAGATACGCAGTATTTT.

This clone showed up just a few times. As DNA, the CDR3 is TGTGCCAGCAGCGTTGGACCGGTCGTCCAAGAGACCCAGTACTTC. Its translation is CASSVGPVVQETQYF. This chain links TRBV9 with TRBJ2-5; D not certain. Trimming removed 2 bases at V and 1 base at J, with 12 bases between. Per germline, CDR1 SGDLS and CDR2 YYNGEE. The CDR3 is made up of 15 amino acids.

This clone turned up a few times. The chain has TRBV27 and TRBJ2-1; TRBD1 is a possible D gene (5 bases). The CDR3 sequence is 15 residues long. V was clipped by 1 base and J by 9 bases, with 16 bases between them. Germline loops: CDR1 MNHEY, CDR2 SMNVEV (reference sequence). The CDR3 is CASSLYPAEQVEQFF. DNA of the CDR3: TGTGCCAGCAGTTTATACCCGGCAGAACAGGTTGAGCAGTTCTTC.

The genes are TRBV5-8 and TRBJ2-1; 8 bases align to TRBD1. The CDR3 runs 14 residues. Germline CDR1 is SGHTS and CDR2 is YDEGEE. The junction had 4 bases not matched to a gene; V was cut back by 4 bases and J by 4 bases. The CDR3 region is CASSPDREYNEQFF. The CDR3 DNA reads as TGTGCCAGCAGCCCGGACAGGGAATACAATGAGCAGTTCTTC. The full variable domain, with the rest looked up from reference TRBV5-8 and TRBJ2-1, is EAGVTQSPTHLIKTRGQQATLRCSPISGHTSVYWYQQALGLGLQFLLWYDEGEERNRGNFPPRFSGRQFPNYSSELNVNALELEDSALYLCASSPDREYNEQFFGPGTRLTVL.

The chain recombines TRBV19 with TRBJ2-4, with 14 bases identical to TRBD2. The germline gives CDR1 LNHDA, CDR2 SQIVND (reference sequence). The V segment lost 1 base and the J segment 0 bases; nucleotides outside the gene matches: 2. CDR3 length equals 18 residues. The CDR3 DNA is TGTGCCAGTAGTATAGGGACTAGCGGGGGGTTAGCCAAAAACATTCAGTACTTC. Amino acid sequence: CASSIGTSGGLAKNIQYF.

The chain joins TRBV2 to TRBJ2-2, with a weak D call TRBD2 (5 bases). V gave up 7 bases and J gave up 6 bases, with 9 bases separating them. Germline CDR1 is SNHLY and CDR2 is FYNNEI. The CDR3 sequence is 12 residues long. The CDR3 bases are TGTGCCAGCACCGCGGGTGCCGGGGAGCTGTTTTTT. It is translated as CASTAGAGELFF.

With respect to this clone: Within the sample, other DNA sequences also encode this same CDR3. Here the CDR3 reads CAWSGGGNTEAFF. The CDR3 DNA reads as TGTGCCTGGAGTGGGGGGGGCAACACTGAAGCTTTCTTT. V usage is TRBV30 and J usage is TRBJ1-1; perhaps TRBD1 as D (6 bases). Germline lookup yields CDR1 GTSNPN and CDR2 SVGIG (reference sequence). With 1 base removed from V and 2 bases from J, the gap between germline ends came to 8 bases. The CDR3 extends over 13 amino acids.

The chain's CDR3 is CASSEQGNSGNTIYF. In nucleotides, the CDR3 is TGTGCCAGCAGTGAACAGGGAAACTCTGGAAACACCATATATTTT. This sequence joins TRBV6-1 and TRBJ1-3; a weak D match, TRBD1 (5 bases). Germline assignment: CDR1 MNHNS and CDR2 SASEGT. V shed 2 bases and J shed 0 bases, with 8 bases lying between them. The CDR3 spans 15 residues.

The chain employs TRBV29-1 and TRBJ2-5; 8 nucleotides agree with TRBD1. The J call is in doubt because the DNA end fits TRBJ2-7 better. The CDR3 contains 16 residues. Germline V CDR1 and CDR2: SQVTM, ANQGSEA. CDR3 amino acids: CSVDGLRGTGSYEQYF. The DNA for the CDR3 is TGCAGCGTTGATGGGTTGCGCGGGACAGGCTCCTACGAGCAGTACTTC.

The chain employs TRBV6-7 and TRBJ2-6; no clear D. TRBV6-7 is recorded as an ORF, its role being uncertain. Trimming removed 1 base from V and 5 bases from J, with 18 bases in between. CDR3 length: 18 amino acids. CDR3 in amino acids: CASSYWMRLQSRANVLTF. DNA of the CDR3: TGTGCCAGCAGTTACTGGATGCGTTTACAAAGTCGGGCCAACGTCCTGACTTTC.

This chain links TRBV21-1 with TRBJ2-5; TRBD2, the table's D call, was not compared with the DNA. TRBV21-1 has pseudogene status. The CDR3 is 16 residues long. The CDR3 loop is CASKLVEGGPLETQYF. The DNA for the CDR3 is TGTGCCAGCAAACTCGTCGAGGGAGGGCCTCTGGAGACCCAGTACTTC.

As for this clone: One end of the junction varies from germline; a read error may be responsible. The genes are TRBV5-1 and TRBJ2-7; 13 bases are shared with TRBD2. Germline assignment: CDR1 SGHRS and CDR2 YFSETQ. This CDR3 has 15 residues. As DNA, the CDR3 is TGCGCCAGCAGTTTGGGACTAGCGGGATCCTACGAGCAGTACTTC. Its translation is CASSLGLAGSYEQYF.

CDR3 coding DNA: TGTGCCAGCAGTCGACAAGGCGGTAATCAGCCCCAGCATTTT. The encoded protein is CASSRQGGNQPQHF. V gene TRBV28 combines with J gene TRBJ1-5; no definite D call. The ends were cut back, 5 bases at V and 4 bases at J, with 12 bases in the middle. The length of the CDR3 is 14 residues. Looked up from germline, CDR1 is MDHEN and CDR2 is SYDVKM.

This clone has more than one count but fewer than ten. V and J are TRBV6-4 and TRBJ2-3; D gene uncertain. CDR1 MRHNA and CDR2 SNTAGT come from the germline V gene. This CDR3 has 14 residues. The germline V and J ends were trimmed by 3 bases and 3 bases, with 10 bases remaining between them. In DNA, the CDR3 is TGTGCCAGCAGTGATGGGGTGACGACAGATACGCAGTATTTT. Translated, it gives CASSDGVTTDTQYF.

The chain uses TRBV28 and TRBJ1-2; 7 bases map to TRBD1. CDR1 and CDR2 (germline): MDHEN, SYDVKM. V was pared by 6 bases and J by 8 bases, with 12 bases of the junction left unmatched. The CDR3 sequence is 14 residues long. The DNA of the CDR3 is TGTGCCAGCAGGGATTTGGACAGGCCGGGGGGCTACACCTTC. Its translation: CASRDLDRPGGYTF.

The V and J genes are TRBV7-9 and TRBJ1-1; D remains ambiguous. The CDR3 is made up of 12 amino acids. The ends were cut back, 6 bases at V and 6 bases at J, with 11 bases in the middle. CDR1 SEHNR and CDR2 FQNEAQ come from the germline V gene (reference sequence). The CDR3 nucleotides read TGTGCCAGCAGTGGAGGGCGTTCTGAAGCTTTCTTT. Protein product: CASSGGRSEAFF.

The chain has TRBV6-4 and TRBJ2-3; TRBD2 matches 7 bases. Germline CDR1 and CDR2: MRHNA and SNTAGT. V lost 2 bases and J lost 6; bases outside the gene matches: 8. The CDR3 is 15 residues long. The CDR3 region has the DNA TGTGCCAGCAGTGACGGAGCGGGGTCGGAGGATACGCAGTATTTT. It is translated as CASSDGAGSEDTQYF.

This clone was detected only a few times. The chain joins TRBV5-1 to TRBJ2-6; D is uncertain. Germline-derived CDR1 and CDR2 are SGHRS and YFSETQ. The length of the CDR3 is 15 residues. V was trimmed by 0 bases and J by 0 bases, leaving 4 bases between them. CDR3 amino acids: CASSLAGSGANVLTF. CDR3 sequence (DNA): TGCGCCAGCAGCTTGGCAGGCTCTGGGGCCAACGTCCTGACTTTC.

This chain connects TRBV6-6 to TRBJ2-7; TRBD2 agrees at 9 bases. The J segment lost 7 bases and the V segment lost 0 bases, leaving 10 bases of the junction unmatched. Germline lookup yields CDR1 MNHNY and CDR2 SVGAGI (reference sequence). The CDR3 runs to 16 residues. In DNA form, the CDR3 reads TGTGCCAGCAGTTACTCAAGGGGGATAGCGGGAGATGAGCAGTACTTC. It yields the protein CASSYSRGIAGDEQYF.